Shown below are 21 T cell receptor beta chains from a single sample sequenced in a study of blood T cells in healthy people across ages. It was with a sample-barcoded 5' primer and a J-beta primer mix that a second PCR of about 7 to 12 cycles was run. TCRdb passed the 5' RACE reads through MiXCR, listing each CDR3 protein once. The sample consists of fewer than 950,000 distinct CDR3 sequences, 35% to 40% of them appearing once. Material: blood. Source of these receptors: a man between 18 and 35 years old in good health.

There are a few counts of this clonotype. This CDR3 is CASSPTGGYTEAFF. Written as DNA, the CDR3 is TGCGCCAGCAGCCCGACAGGGGGCTACACTGAAGCTTTCTTT. The V gene is TRBV5-1, the J gene TRBJ1-1; 10 bases map to TRBD1. The junction had 3 bases not matched to a gene; V was cut back by 4 bases and J by 3 bases. CDR3 length: 14 residues. Per germline, CDR1 SGHRS and CDR2 YFSETQ.

Details on this clonotype: A junction end diverges from the germline sequence, so it may reflect a read error. The CDR3: CASSQSDRTSEKLFF. The CDR3 DNA follows: TGTGCCAGCAGCCAATCGGACAGGACTAGTGAAAAACTGTTTTTT. This chain joins TRBV14 and TRBJ1-4, with 7 bases that match TRBD1. The CDR3 loop spans 15 amino acids. Germline-derived CDR1 and CDR2 are SGHDN and FVKESK.

The chain links TRBV4-3 to TRBJ1-2; D possibly corresponds to TRBD1 (6 bases). V dropped 3 bases and J dropped 5 bases, with 13 bases sitting between them. The V gene's germline CDR1 is LGHNA and CDR2 YSLEER. The CDR3 runs 14 residues. CDR3 nucleotides: TGCGCCAGCAGCCATCGTGACAGGTCTTATGGCTACACCTTC. Translated: CASSHRDRSYGYTF.

The chain is built from TRBV10-3 and TRBJ2-5; D is ambiguous. The CDR3 has 14 residues. V was cut by 6 bases and J by 2 bases, with 13 bases left in between. The germline V gene encodes CDR1 ENHRY and CDR2 SYGVKD. The CDR3 coding sequence is TGTGCCATCAGATCCGACGGATTACAAGAGACCCAGTACTTC. This gives the protein CAIRSDGLQETQYF.

This clonotype was found once. A much larger clone lies one base from this, so it may be a read error. The rearrangement uses TRBV12-3 or TRBV12-4 and TRBJ2-4, with a weak D call TRBD1 (5 bases). The CDR3 loop spans 13 amino acids. The V end was cut by 7 bases, the J end by 15 bases, with 22 bases between. CDR3 sequence (DNA): TGTGCCAGCAACGCAGGGTTCTCGGAGACCCGGTACTTC. It translates to CASNAGFSETRYF.

The CDR3 nucleotides are TGTGCCAGCAGCCACAGCCGGGACAGGGTTGTTAATGAGCAGTTCTTC. As protein: CASSHSRDRVVNEQFF. The chain joins TRBV4-2 to TRBJ2-1; 9 nucleotides match TRBD1. The CDR3 is made up of 16 amino acids. Germline CDR1 is LGHNA and CDR2 is YNFKEQ. V shed 3 bases, J shed 7 bases, and the junction held 10 bases outside the gene matches.

The chain recombines TRBV9 with TRBJ2-7; 10 bases are a match to TRBD2. Germline CDR1 and CDR2: SGDLS and YYNGEE. The CDR3 totals 15 residues. With V trimmed by 0 bases and J by 7 bases, 7 bases remained unmatched. The CDR3 DNA reads as TGTGCCAGCAGCGTAGCAACTAGCGGGGCCAATGAGCAGTACTTC. Its protein is CASSVATSGANEQYF. The variable domain in full, completed from reference TRBV9 and TRBJ2-7, reads DSGVTQTPKHLITATGQRVTLRCSPRSGDLSVYWYQQSLDQGLQFLIQYYNGEERAKGNILERFSAQQFPDLHSELNLSSLELGDSALYFCASSVATSGANEQYFGPGTRLTVT.

The chain couples TRBV6-6 to TRBJ1-4; 7 bases fit TRBD1. V dropped 0 bases and J dropped 3; count of bases not matched to a gene: 1. Germline CDR1 is MNHNY and CDR2 is SVGAGI (reference sequence). The CDR3 spans 15 residues. CDR3 loop: CASSYSGQPNEKLFF. CDR3 in DNA: TGTGCCAGCAGTTACTCGGGACAGCCTAATGAAAAACTGTTTTTT.

This rearrangement joins TRBV7-8 to TRBJ1-2; no clear D. This CDR3 has 12 residues. Trimming removed 10 bases from V and 6 bases from J, with 15 bases in between. Germline V lookup: CDR1 SGHVS, CDR2 FQNEAQ. CDR3: CANSQIVDGYTF. For the CDR3, the DNA is TGTGCCAACTCCCAAATAGTGGATGGCTACACCTTC.

This clonotype was found once. A much larger clonotype is one base distant, so this may be a read error. The chain links TRBV4-3 to TRBJ2-7; TRBD2 matches at 10 bases. V dropped 0 bases and J dropped 7; count of bases not matched to a gene: 15. This CDR3 comprises 18 residues. Per the germline V gene, CDR1 is LGHNA and CDR2 is YSLEER. This chain's CDR3 is CASSQDVVAAGGQNEQYF. The CDR3 coding sequence is TGCGCCAGCAGCCAAGATGTTGTTGCAGCGGGGGGGCAGAATGAGCAGTACTTC.

V is TRBV15 and J is TRBJ1-1; possible D gene TRBD1, 6 bases. In germline, CDR1 is LNHNV, CDR2 YYDKDF (reference sequence). Between the trimmed V and J ends, which lost 2 bases and 7 bases, there was a span of 14 bases. The CDR3 has 14 amino acids. The DNA for the CDR3 is TGTGCCACCAGCAGAAGCGGGGGGCTCTGTGAAGCTTTCTTT. Translating gives CATSRSGGLCEAFF.

With respect to this clonotype: With a much larger clone just one base away, this may be a read error. V is TRBV4-1 and J is TRBJ1-2; D not resolved. Per the germline V gene, CDR1 is MGHRA and CDR2 is YSYEKL. V lost 0 bases to trimming and J lost 10 bases, with 18 bases between them. The CDR3 sequence is 15 residues long. The DNA for the CDR3 is TGCGCCAGCAGCCAAGATTATAGAGGCCGCCGTGACTACACCTTC. Translating it yields CASSQDYRGRRDYTF.

This clonotype has a single count. J is TRBJ2-7 and V is TRBV5-1; D remains ambiguous. V lost 4 bases, J lost 9 bases, and 32 bases lay in between. CDR3 length equals 18 residues. Germline CDR1 SGHRS, CDR2 YFSETQ. CDR3 coding DNA: TGCGCCAGCAGCCAAGACGTAGGGCTGCTTAGCTCCTACAATGGGCAGTACTTC. This encodes CASSQDVGLLSSYNGQYF.

Concerning this clonotype: Being one base from a much bigger clone, this may be a read error. The chain links TRBV5-1 to TRBJ2-1; D tentatively fits TRBD1 or TRBD2 (5 bases each). The CDR3 covers 13 residues. Germline loops: CDR1 SGHRS, CDR2 YFSETQ. The V and J ends lost 7 bases and 6 bases respectively, with 14 bases between them. Here the CDR3 reads CASGPGTGNEQFF. The CDR3 DNA reads as TGCGCCAGCGGCCCCGGGACGGGCAATGAGCAGTTCTTC.

Turning to this clonotype: A much larger clone is a single base away; this may be a read error. The chain carries TRBV12-3 or TRBV12-4 and TRBJ2-7, with a weak D call TRBD1 (6 bases). Gene TRBJ2-1 matches the end of the DNA better, so the J call may be wrong. This CDR3 has 13 residues. In DNA, the CDR3 is TGTGCCAGCAGTTTTCGGACAGTCTACGAGCAGTTCTTC. Translated, it gives CASSFRTVYEQFF.

The table lists this clonotype with a few counts. The rearrangement joins TRBV7-6 to TRBJ2-2; D is unclear. CDR3 length: 14 residues. V lost 2 bases and J 3 bases, leaving 7 bases between the germline ends. Germline V gives CDR1 SGHVS, CDR2 FNYEAQ. Here the CDR3 reads CASSLTADTGELFF. The DNA of the CDR3 is TGTGCCAGCAGCTTAACCGCGGACACCGGGGAGCTGTTTTTT. The whole variable domain, filled in from reference TRBV7-6 and TRBJ2-2, reads GAGVSQSPRYKVTKRGQDVALRCDPISGHVSLYWYRQALGQGPEFLTYFNYEAQQDKSGLPNDRFSAERPEGSISTLTIQRTEQRDSAMYRCASSLTADTGELFFGEGSRLTVL.

This clonotype has a handful of counts. CDR3 nucleotides: TGTGCCACCAGTGATTCGGCGGGGGCGGCTGAAGCTTTCTTT. It is translated as CATSDSAGAAEAFF. The J gene is TRBJ1-1, the V gene TRBV24-1, with D possibly being TRBD1 (6 bases). Germline V gene sequence: CDR1 KGHDR, CDR2 SFDVKD. This CDR3 spans 14 amino acids. Trimming took 2 bases from V and 6 from J, leaving 12 bases between them.

On this clonotype: A much more abundant neighbour one base away suggests this may be a read error. The chain carries TRBV4-2 and TRBJ2-3, with D tentatively TRBD1 or TRBD2 (5 bases each). Germline CDR1 is LGHNA and CDR2 is YNFKEQ. This CDR3 contains 14 residues. The CDR3 DNA reads TGTACCAGCAGCATCCGGGACCAAAGAGATACGCAGTATTTT. The encoded protein is CTSSIRDQRDTQYF.

This chain joins TRBV6-5 and TRBJ1-1; tentatively, D is TRBD1 (6 bases). Between the trimmed V and J ends, which lost 9 bases and 1 base, there was a span of 12 bases. The CDR3 covers 13 residues. The germline CDR1 and CDR2 sequences are MNHEY and SVGAGI. Written as DNA, the CDR3 is TGTGCCAGTTCGGGACACCAGAACACTGAAGCTTTCTTT. Translation: CASSGHQNTEAFF.

V gene TRBV7-2 combines with J gene TRBJ1-5; 11 nucleotides align to TRBD1. V trimming: 0 bases; J trimming: 5 bases; junction bases outside the gene matches: 0. Germline loops: CDR1 SGHTA, CDR2 FQGNSA. The CDR3 length is 15 residues. CDR3 amino acids: CASSLADRGHQPQHF. For the CDR3, the DNA is TGTGCCAGCAGCTTAGCGGACAGGGGGCATCAGCCCCAGCATTTT.

This clonotype was counted between two and nine times. The V gene is TRBV2, the J gene TRBJ2-4, with 8 bases that match TRBD2. This CDR3 spans 16 amino acids. Germline CDR1 SNHLY, CDR2 FYNNEI. Losses at the gene ends were 4 bases for V and 1 base for J; bases not matched to a gene: 6. In nucleotides, the CDR3 is TGTGCCAGCAGTGCCTCGCGGGGGGCGGCCAAAAACATTCAGTACTTC. This translates into CASSASRGAAKNIQYF.